This T cell receptor beta chain originates from a study of T cell responses to AZD1222 COVID-19 vaccine. Across the whole study: Second-dose timings of about 4 or about 12 weeks were pooled.

The data were produced by immunoSEQ multiplex PCR, yet TCRdb's version contains in-frame clones alone and is incomplete. The table lists around 91,000 clones, approximately 90% of them singletons. Study results and limitations: Seropositivity was recorded at baseline in only a handful of AZD1222 recipients. Donors were chiefly white British, with a greater number of females, and clonal diversity was perhaps underestimated.

In the case of this clone: The target antigen is unknown.

The starting material was peripheral blood, obtained on day 0 of AZD1222 vaccination. The sequence derives from an adult in good health.

The CDR3 DNA follows: TGTGCCAGCTCACCGACAGGGGTACCAGAGACCCAGTACTTC. Residues: CASSPTGVPETQYF. The rearrangement joins TRBV18 to TRBJ2-5; 8 bases agree with TRBD1. Trimming took 3 bases from V and 4 from J; bases not matched to a gene: 4. The CDR3 sequence is 14 residues long. The germline CDR1 and CDR2 sequences are KGHSH and LQKENI.